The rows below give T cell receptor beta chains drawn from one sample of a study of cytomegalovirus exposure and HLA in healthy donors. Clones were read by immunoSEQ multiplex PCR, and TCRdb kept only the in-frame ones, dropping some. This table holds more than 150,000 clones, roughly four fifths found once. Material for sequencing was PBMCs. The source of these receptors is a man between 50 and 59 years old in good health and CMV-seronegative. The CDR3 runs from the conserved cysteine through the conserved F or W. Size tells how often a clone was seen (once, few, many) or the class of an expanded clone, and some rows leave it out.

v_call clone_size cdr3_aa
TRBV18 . CASSPPPGRSEKLFF
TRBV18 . CASWPGLADTMGTQYF
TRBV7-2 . CASSPGAIAGGKETQYF
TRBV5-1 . CASSFRDSGLPNTGELFF
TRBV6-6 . CASSFPEGQRRAPLHF
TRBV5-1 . CASSLGHRNTEAFF
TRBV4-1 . CASSQVSRLAEEQYF
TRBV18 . CASSPPRAGRAEAFF
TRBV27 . CASSFSRADEQYF
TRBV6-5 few CASSPKGAYEQYF
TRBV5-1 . CASSLAVHNEQFF
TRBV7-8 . CASSLILAGAGELFF
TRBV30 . CAWDREVSYNEQFF
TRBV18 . CASSSAGRVNYGYTF
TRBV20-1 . CSARGSYEQYF
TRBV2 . CASRESGVPQETQYF
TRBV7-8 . CASSQWDRAAEQYF
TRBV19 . CASSIPPRRQGAYTGELFF
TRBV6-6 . CASSYPDRVYYEQYF
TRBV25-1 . CASAGTGTYEQYF
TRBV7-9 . CSSSKGQLSNQPQHF
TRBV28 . CASSFGRVAKNIQYF
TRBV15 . CATSRDRGPRTEAFF
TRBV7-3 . CASSLWDRESGELFF
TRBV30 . CAWSVALPSEQYF
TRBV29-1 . CSAWGGRGQPQHF
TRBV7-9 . CASSLSYGSTYNEQFF
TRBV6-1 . CASSPELNYGYTF
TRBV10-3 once CAIRPDSNQPQHF
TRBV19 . CASSTVSGRAGDEQFF
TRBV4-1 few CASSQGQGTATNEKLFF
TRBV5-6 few CASSSRGASKNIQYF
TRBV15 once CATRGGGPFSTDTQYF
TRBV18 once CASSPETVFSEQYF
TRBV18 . CASSPTENYGYTF
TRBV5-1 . CASSLDGQGTGGDEKLFF
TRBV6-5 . CASSLGTVGTQYF